This passage covers 11 T cell receptor beta chains from one sample sequenced in a study of T cell repertoires in cytomegalovirus infection. TCRdb re-called the reads through MiXCR, storing one row per CDR3 protein. Altogether about 830,000 distinct CDR3 sequences are present, approximately 29% being singletons, with the ten largest covering 9.5% to 15%. Antigen specificity for these receptors is unknown. The sequences come from cultured CD8+ T cells from PBMCs, collected from culture after CMV antigen stimulation. These TCRs come from a human donor in good health (CMV status not recorded). Some clones in this sample may be carry-over from other donors' samples.

The rearrangement links TRBV2 to TRBJ2-1, with D uncertain. V was pared by 4 bases and J by 14 bases, with 12 bases between. Germline V gene data show CDR1 as SNHLY and CDR2 as FYNNEI. The CDR3 totals 11 residues. CDR3 coding DNA: TGTGCCAGCAGTGCGGCCCCATGGGAGTTCTTC. Protein product: CASSAAPWEFF. Variable domain in full (rest from reference TRBV2 and TRBJ2-1): EPEVTQTPSHQVTQMGQEVILRCVPISNHLYFYWYRQILGQKVEFLVSFYNNEISEKSEIFDDQFSVERPDGSNFTLKIRSTKLEDSAMYFCASSAAPWEFFGPGTRLTVL.

The table lists this clonotype with a count of one. The gene calls are TRBV29-1 and TRBJ1-1; D is possibly TRBD1 (6 bases). The CDR3 sequence is 12 residues long. The V gene lost 4 bases and the J gene lost 8 bases, with 14 bases spanning the gap. The germline V gene has CDR1 SQVTM and CDR2 ANQGSEA. This chain's CDR3 is CSVVWGGREAFF. The DNA for the CDR3 is TGCAGCGTTGTTTGGGGGGGGCGCGAAGCTTTCTTT.

A word on this clonotype: A junction end diverges from the germline sequence, so it may reflect a read error. This chain joins TRBV6-5 and TRBJ1-2; D possibly corresponds to TRBD1 (5 bases). From germline, CDR1 is MNHEY and CDR2 SVGAGI. This CDR3 is built from 14 residues. CDR3 loop: CANSRWSQDYGYTF. The CDR3 coding sequence is TGTGCCAACAGTCGGTGGTCACAGGACTATGGCTACACCTTC.

This clonotype has only a few counts. The chain is built from TRBV6-2 or TRBV6-3 and TRBJ2-1, with D maybe TRBD1 (6 bases). This CDR3 comprises 15 residues. Per the germline V gene, CDR1 is MNHEY and CDR2 is SVGEGT. Trimming pared 5 bases from V and 8 bases from J, leaving 19 bases between. CDR3 DNA sequence: TGTGCCAGCAGTCCCACAGGGCTCCAAATGTATGAGCAGTTCTTC. Translated, it gives CASSPTGLQMYEQFF.

This chain links TRBV2 with TRBJ2-1, with D perhaps TRBD2 (6 bases). This CDR3 has 17 amino acids. CDR1 is SNHLY, CDR2 FYNNEI, per germline. The germline V and J ends were trimmed by 3 bases and 1 base, with 16 bases remaining between them. The CDR3 reads CASSDRGLRLSYNEQFF. Here the CDR3 DNA reads TGTGCCAGCAGTGATAGGGGACTTCGCCTTTCCTACAATGAGCAGTTCTTC.

The chain uses TRBV2 and TRBJ1-1; D gene uncertain. V lost 2 bases, J lost 2 bases, and 18 bases lay in between. CDR1 is SNHLY and CDR2 is FYNNEI in the germline V gene. The CDR3 covers 17 residues. The CDR3 coding sequence is TGTGCCAGCAGTGAAACGGCCTTCCGCCGTCGAAACACTGAAGCTTTCTTT. This encodes CASSETAFRRRNTEAFF.

This clonotype has more than one count but fewer than ten. The V call is TRBV6-2 or TRBV6-3, the J call TRBJ1-1; D gene unclear. Trimming removed 7 bases at V and 5 bases at J, with 17 bases between. Germline-derived CDR1 and CDR2 are MNHEY and SVGEGT. This CDR3 region has 14 residues. CDR3 nucleotide sequence: TGTGCCAGCACCCCTCCCGTAGGGTGGACTGAAGCTTTCTTT. This translates into CASTPPVGWTEAFF.

The table lists this clonotype with many counts. V is TRBV7-8 and J is TRBJ2-5, with TRBD2 identical over 11 bases. J was trimmed by 2 bases and V by 10 bases; bases with no gene match: 9. Germline CDR1 is SGHVS and CDR2 is FQNEAQ. CDR3 length: 15 amino acids. CDR3 bases: TGTGCCATCTTGACTAGCGGGGATACTCAAGAGACCCAGTACTTC. This codes for CAILTSGDTQETQYF. Full variable domain (outside the CDR3, taken from reference TRBV7-8 and TRBJ2-5): GAGVSQSPRYKVAKRGQDVALRCDPISGHVSLFWYQQALGQGPEFLTYFQNEAQLDKSGLPSDRFFAERPEGSVSTLKIQRTQQEDSAVYLCAILTSGDTQETQYFGPGTRLLVL.

This clonotype was detected a few times. The chain uses TRBV2 and TRBJ1-2, with 8 bases matching TRBD1. Trimming removed 8 bases from V and 5 bases from J; junction bases left unmatched: 10. Germline CDR1 SNHLY, CDR2 FYNNEI. The CDR3 is 14 amino acids. Here the CDR3 DNA reads TGTGCCAGCTCGAAGGGGACAGGCGAGTATGGCTACACCTTC. Translating gives CASSKGTGEYGYTF.

The chain couples TRBV6-6 to TRBJ2-3; D assignment may be TRBD1 or TRBD2 (5 bases each). Trimming shortened V by 0 bases and J by 2 bases, and 12 bases separated the two germline ends. CDR3 length: 16 amino acids. CDR1 and CDR2 from the germline V gene are MNHNY and SVGAGI (reference sequence). As DNA, the CDR3 is TGTGCCAGCAGTTACTCGGAAGGGGAGAACACAGATACGCAGTATTTT. It translates to CASSYSEGENTDTQYF.

This clonotype came up many times. This rearrangement joins TRBV5-4 to TRBJ1-4, with a tentative D call TRBD1 (6 bases). CDR1 is SGHNT and CDR2 is YYREEE in the germline V gene (reference sequence). V was pared by 5 bases and J by 2 bases, with 13 bases between. The CDR3 is 15 amino acids. As DNA, the CDR3 is TGTGCCAGCAGTTTTGGGCAGGGGACTAATGAAAAACTGTTTTTT. Translation: CASSFGQGTNEKLFF.